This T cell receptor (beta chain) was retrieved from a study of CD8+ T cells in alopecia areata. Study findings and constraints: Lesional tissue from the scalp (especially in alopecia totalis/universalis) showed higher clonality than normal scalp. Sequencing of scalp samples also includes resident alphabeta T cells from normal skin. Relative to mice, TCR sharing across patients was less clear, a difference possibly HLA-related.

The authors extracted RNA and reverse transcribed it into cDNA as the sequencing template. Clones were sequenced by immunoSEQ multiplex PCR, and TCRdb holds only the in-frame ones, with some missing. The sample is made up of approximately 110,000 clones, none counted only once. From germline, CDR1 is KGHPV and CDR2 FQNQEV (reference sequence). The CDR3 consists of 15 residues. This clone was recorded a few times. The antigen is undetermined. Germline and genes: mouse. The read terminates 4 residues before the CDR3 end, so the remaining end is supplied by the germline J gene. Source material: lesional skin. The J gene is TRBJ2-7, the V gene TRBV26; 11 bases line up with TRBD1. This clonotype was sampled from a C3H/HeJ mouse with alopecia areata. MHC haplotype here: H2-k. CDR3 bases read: TGTGCCAGCAGTTCGGGACAGGGGGAGTTTTAT. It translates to CASSSGQGEFY. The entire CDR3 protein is CASSSGQGEFYEQYF.